This T cell receptor beta chain stems from a study of graft-versus-host responses after intestinal transplantation. Whole-study context: Recipients across the board were started on anti-thymocyte globulin induction, then kept on tacrolimus and steroids for about three years.

The CDR3 consists of 14 residues. Germline-derived CDR1 and CDR2 are SGHRS and YFSETQ. V gave up 4 bases and J gave up 3 bases; unmatched junction bases: 4. As for this clone: Its cognate antigen is unknown.

TCRdb's copy holds only in-frame clones and misses some; the assay was immunoSEQ multiplex PCR. The sample records more than 65,000 clones, 85% to 95% being singletons. Study-wide findings and caveats: Marrow from the recipient contained GvH clones, some of which had appeared first in ileum or blood.

Material: unstimulated CD8+ T cells sorted from spleen or lymph node cells, obtained before transplant. This sequence was found in a human donor who was the organ donor for an intestinal transplant. This rearrangement joins TRBV5-1 to TRBJ2-7; TRBD2 matches 10 bases. CDR3 residues: CASSAGLARYEQYF. The CDR3 bases are TGCGCCAGCAGCGCGGGACTAGCGCGCTACGAGCAGTACTTC.